This T cell receptor (beta chain) was observed in a study of blood T cell repertoires in COVID-19. As handled by the study authors: Amplification of reference gene primers provided the estimated nucleated cell counts. Here immunoSEQ multiplex PCR was the method, and the copy in TCRdb shows in-frame clones only, minus some. V and J calls and clone size follow that table, whereas D and trimming were derived from the DNA. The top ten hold 2% to 2.5% of the sample, which has 97,000 or so clones, 70% to 90% seen once. Germline V gives CDR1 LNHDA, CDR2 SQIVND (reference sequence). The ends were cut back, 4 bases at V and 1 base at J, with 15 bases in the middle. The CDR3 runs 16 residues.

The chain is built from TRBV19 and TRBJ2-3, with D possibly TRBD2 on 6 matching bases. Sequencing input: peripheral blood. The TCR was taken from a middle-aged man with active COVID-19. As DNA, the CDR3 is TGTGCCAGTAGTACCCCGGGAGCAGTGGGCACAGATACGCAGTATTTT. It yields the protein CASSTPGAVGTDTQYF.